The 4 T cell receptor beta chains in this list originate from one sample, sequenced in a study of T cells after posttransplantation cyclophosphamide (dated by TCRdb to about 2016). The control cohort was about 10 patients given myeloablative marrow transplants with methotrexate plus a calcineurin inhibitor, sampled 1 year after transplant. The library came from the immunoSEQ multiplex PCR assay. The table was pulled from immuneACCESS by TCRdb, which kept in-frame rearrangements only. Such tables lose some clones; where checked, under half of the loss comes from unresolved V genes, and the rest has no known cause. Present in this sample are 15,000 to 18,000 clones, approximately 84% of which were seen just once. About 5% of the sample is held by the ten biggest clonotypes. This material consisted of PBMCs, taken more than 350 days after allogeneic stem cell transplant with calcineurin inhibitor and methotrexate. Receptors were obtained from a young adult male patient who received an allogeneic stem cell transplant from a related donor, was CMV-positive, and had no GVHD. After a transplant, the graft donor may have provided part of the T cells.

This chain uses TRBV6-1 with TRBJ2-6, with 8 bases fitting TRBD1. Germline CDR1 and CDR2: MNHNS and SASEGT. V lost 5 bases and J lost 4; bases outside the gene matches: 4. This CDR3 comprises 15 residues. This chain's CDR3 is CASSHQGAGANVLTF. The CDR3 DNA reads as TGTGCCAGCAGTCATCAGGGGGCCGGGGCCAACGTCCTGACTTTC.

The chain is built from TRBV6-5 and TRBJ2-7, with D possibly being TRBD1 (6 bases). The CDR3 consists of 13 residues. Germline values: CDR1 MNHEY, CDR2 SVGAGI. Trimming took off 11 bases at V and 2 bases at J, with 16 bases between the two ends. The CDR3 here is CAAFGDTTYEQYF. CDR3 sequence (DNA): TGTGCCGCGTTCGGGGACACAACCTACGAGCAGTACTTC.

CDR3 sequence (DNA): TGTGCCAGCAGCGAAACAGGGGGTAACAATGAGCAGTTCTTC. Amino acid sequence: CASSETGGNNEQFF. The genes are TRBV7-9 and TRBJ2-1, with 8 nucleotides matching TRBD1. Germline V CDR1 and CDR2: SEHNR, FQNEAQ (reference sequence). The J segment lost 5 bases and the V segment lost 5 bases, leaving 5 bases of the junction unmatched. The CDR3 runs to 14 residues.

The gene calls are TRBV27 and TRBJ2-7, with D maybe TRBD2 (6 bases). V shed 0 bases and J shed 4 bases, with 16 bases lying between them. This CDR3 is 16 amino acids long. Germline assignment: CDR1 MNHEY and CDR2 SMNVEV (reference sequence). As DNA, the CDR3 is TGTGCCAGCAGTTTATCAATCACGGACTACCTATACGAGCAGTACTTC. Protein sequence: CASSLSITDYLYEQYF.